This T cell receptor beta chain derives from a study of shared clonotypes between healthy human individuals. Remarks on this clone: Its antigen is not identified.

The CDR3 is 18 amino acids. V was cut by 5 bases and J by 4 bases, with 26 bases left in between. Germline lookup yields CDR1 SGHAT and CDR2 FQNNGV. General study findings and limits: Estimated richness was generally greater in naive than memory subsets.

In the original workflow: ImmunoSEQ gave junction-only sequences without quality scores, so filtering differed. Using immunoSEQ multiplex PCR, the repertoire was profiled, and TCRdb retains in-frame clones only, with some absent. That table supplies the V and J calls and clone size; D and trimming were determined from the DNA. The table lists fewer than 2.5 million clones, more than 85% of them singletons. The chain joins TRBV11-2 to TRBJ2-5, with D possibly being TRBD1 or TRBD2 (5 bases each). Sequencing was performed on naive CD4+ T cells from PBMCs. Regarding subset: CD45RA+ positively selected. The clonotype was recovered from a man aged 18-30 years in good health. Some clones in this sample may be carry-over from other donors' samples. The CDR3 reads CASSGRPRGRGFLETQYF. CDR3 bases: TGTGCCAGCAGCGGACGTCCCCGGGGCCGGGGTTTCTTAGAGACCCAGTACTTC.